These 26 T cell receptor beta chains were sequenced from one sample in a study of cytomegalovirus exposure and HLA in healthy donors. Amplification used 60 Vbeta primers and 13 Jbeta primers. Method: immunoSEQ multiplex PCR; TCRdb's copy keeps in-frame clones and lacks some. The sample lists some 140,000 clones; 75% to 80% were seen once. The specimen sequenced was PBMCs. The receptor set was obtained from a man younger than 40 in good health and CMV-seronegative.

The chain joins TRBV11-2 to TRBJ2-7, with 9 positions matching TRBD1. CDR1 SGHAT and CDR2 FQNNGV come from the germline V gene. This CDR3 comprises 13 residues. V lost 11 bases, J lost 2 bases, and 7 bases stayed unmatched. This chain's CDR3 is CADSRDRAYEQYF. The CDR3 region has the DNA TGTGCCGACTCCCGGGACAGGGCCTACGAGCAGTACTTC.

The chain uses TRBV2 and TRBJ2-1, with TRBD2 matching over 7 bases. The ends lost 1 base at V and 0 bases at J; junction bases unmatched: 6. CDR3 size: 17 residues. CDR1 and CDR2 from the germline V gene are SNHLY and FYNNEI. Here the CDR3 DNA reads TGTGCCAGCAGTGAAGACGCTAGCGGTAGCTCCTACAATGAGCAGTTCTTC. It yields the protein CASSEDASGSSYNEQFF.

The gene calls are TRBV5-1 and TRBJ2-3; 7 positions match TRBD2. CDR1 is SGHRS, CDR2 YFSETQ, per germline. V lost 4 bases, J lost 0 bases, and 2 bases stayed unmatched. The CDR3 contains 14 residues. In DNA form, the CDR3 reads TGCGCCAGCAGCATGGGACTAAGCACAGATACGCAGTATTTT. Its protein is CASSMGLSTDTQYF.

CDR3 sequence (DNA): TGTGCCAGCAGCTTCCCTGCAGGGAACTATGGCTACACCTTC. Its protein product is CASSFPAGNYGYTF. This chain joins TRBV7-9 and TRBJ1-2; possibly TRBD1 for D (5 bases). V lost 3 bases and J 2 bases, leaving 10 bases between the germline ends. The CDR3 has 14 amino acids. Germline V gene sequence: CDR1 SEHNR, CDR2 FQNEAQ (reference sequence).

The chain employs TRBV29-1 and TRBJ2-7; TRBD1 might be the D (6 bases). The ends were cut back, 3 bases at V and 1 base at J, with 7 bases in the middle. This CDR3 has 12 amino acids. The germline gives CDR1 SQVTM, CDR2 ANQGSEA. CDR3 amino acids: CSVEDRSYEQYF. The CDR3 DNA follows: TGCAGCGTTGAGGACAGATCCTACGAGCAGTACTTC.

This chain uses TRBV11-3 with TRBJ2-1; possibly TRBD2 for D (6 bases). Between the trimmed V and J ends, which lost 3 bases and 2 bases, there was a span of 14 bases. The germline CDR1 and CDR2 sequences are SGHNT and YENEEA. This CDR3 has 16 residues. CDR3 bases: TGTGCCAGCAGCTTGGACCCGGGAGTCCCCTACAATGAGCAGTTCTTC. Translating gives CASSLDPGVPYNEQFF. Full variable domain (missing parts from reference TRBV11-3 and TRBJ2-1): EAGVVQSPRYKIIEKKQPVAFWCNPISGHNTLYWYLQNLGQGPELLIRYENEEAVDDSQLPKDRFSAERLKGVDSTLKIQPAELGDSAVYLCASSLDPGVPYNEQFFGPGTRLTVL.

The rearrangement uses TRBV2 and TRBJ2-5; 8 positions match TRBD1. The V segment lost 6 bases and the J segment 5 bases; nucleotides outside the gene matches: 11. Looked up from germline, CDR1 is SNHLY and CDR2 is FYNNEI. The CDR3 covers 15 residues. CDR3: CASSGPGGGWETQYF. In DNA form, the CDR3 reads TGTGCCAGCAGCGGCCCAGGGGGCGGCTGGGAGACCCAGTACTTC.

The rearrangement links TRBV27 to TRBJ2-3; D is ambiguous. The CDR3 has 15 residues. The germline V and J ends were trimmed by 5 bases and 0 bases, with 12 bases remaining between them. Germline V gene lookup returns CDR1 MNHEY and CDR2 SMNVEV (reference sequence). In DNA, the CDR3 is TGTGCCAGCAGTCCCCGGAGAGCTAGCACAGATACGCAGTATTTT. Translating it yields CASSPRRASTDTQYF.

The V gene is TRBV18, the J gene TRBJ2-3; D unclear. Germline assignment: CDR1 KGHSH and CDR2 LQKENI. The CDR3 totals 14 residues. Between the trimmed V and J ends, which lost 1 base and 2 bases, there was a span of 7 bases. Written as DNA, the CDR3 is TGTGCCAGCTCACCACAGCCTAACACAGATACGCAGTATTTT. The encoded protein is CASSPQPNTDTQYF.

The rearrangement links TRBV28 to TRBJ1-1, with D unresolved. The CDR3 is made up of 14 amino acids. The germline V and J ends were trimmed by 6 bases and 0 bases, with 11 bases remaining between them. Germline V gene sequence: CDR1 MDHEN, CDR2 SYDVKM. The CDR3 DNA is TGTGCCAGCAGGTTAGGGCAGATGAACACTGAAGCTTTCTTT. It encodes CASRLGQMNTEAFF. The full variable domain, in which reference TRBV28 and TRBJ1-1 provide the parts outside the CDR3, is DVKVTQSSRYLVKRTGEKVFLECVQDMDHENMFWYRQDPGLGLRLIYFSYDVKMKEKGDIPEGYSVSREKKERFSLILESASTNQTSMYLCASRLGQMNTEAFFGQGTRLTVV.

The chain couples TRBV2 to TRBJ2-3; unclear D gene. The CDR3 consists of 15 residues. Germline V gene lookup returns CDR1 SNHLY and CDR2 FYNNEI. V lost 2 bases to trimming and J lost 2 bases, with 11 bases between them. This CDR3 reads CASSETSAFTDTQYF. The CDR3 nucleotides read TGTGCCAGCAGTGAAACTTCTGCCTTCACAGATACGCAGTATTTT.

This chain connects TRBV5-6 to TRBJ1-2; D perhaps matches TRBD1 (5 bases). The CDR3 extends over 15 amino acids. Deletions cut 6 bases from V and 3 bases from J, with 18 bases between. Germline CDR1 and CDR2: SGHDT and YYEEEE. The CDR3 is CASNQGFGADYGYTF. In DNA, the CDR3 is TGTGCCAGCAACCAAGGGTTTGGGGCTGACTATGGCTACACCTTC.

This rearrangement joins TRBV7-9 to TRBJ2-3, with 8 nucleotides matching TRBD2. Germline CDR1 reads SEHNR; CDR2 reads FQNEAQ (reference sequence). This CDR3 spans 16 amino acids. J was trimmed by 4 bases and V by 5 bases; bases with no gene match: 11. In DNA, the CDR3 is TGTGCCAGCAGCCCCGGGGTAGCGGGAATTGCAGATACGCAGTATTTT. Translation: CASSPGVAGIADTQYF.

The table lists this clone with a count of one. Compared with germline, one end of the junction differs, possibly owing to a read error. The V gene is TRBV19, the J gene TRBJ2-5; D is perhaps TRBD1 (6 bases). CDR1 is LNHDA and CDR2 is SQIVND in the germline V gene (reference sequence). This CDR3 comprises 14 residues. DNA for the CDR3: TGTGCCAGTAGCATCACGGACAGCCGAGAGAGCCAGTACTTC. This codes for CASSITDSRESQYF. The whole variable domain, remainder taken from reference TRBV19 and TRBJ2-5, is DGGITQSPKYLFRKEGQNVTLSCEQNLNHDAMYWYRQDPGQGLRLIYYSQIVNDFQKGDIAEGYSVSREKKESFPLTVTSAQKNPTAFYLCASSITDSRESQYFGPGTRLLVL.

The genes are TRBV7-9 and TRBJ2-5, with 7 bases matching TRBD2. The last part of the DNA fits TRBJ2-4 better; the J call may be wrong. The V gene's germline CDR1 is SEHNR and CDR2 FQNEAQ (reference sequence). The CDR3 consists of 14 residues. As DNA, the CDR3 is TGTGCCAGCAGCTTAAGGGAGGGCCTCCCCATTCAGTACTTC. It encodes CASSLREGLPIQYF.

The chain links TRBV11-2 to TRBJ1-2, with 7 bases aligning to TRBD1. The V gene's germline CDR1 is SGHAT and CDR2 FQNNGV. V was clipped by 1 base and J by 5 bases; unmatched bases: 7. The CDR3 runs to 15 residues. The CDR3 here is CASSLAQGVYYGYTF. CDR3 coding DNA: TGTGCCAGCAGCTTAGCCCAGGGGGTTTATTATGGCTACACCTTC.

As concerns this clone: Other DNA sequences in the same sample also yield this CDR3. The rearrangement joins TRBV21-1 to TRBJ1-2; TRBD1, the table's D call, lacks a check against the DNA. TRBV21-1 is an annotated pseudogene. The CDR3 extends over 13 amino acids. The CDR3 is CASTTTGEDGYTF. The CDR3 nucleotides read TGTGCCAGCACCACAACAGGGGAAGATGGCTACACCTTC.

Turning to this clone: The same CDR3 arises from other DNA sequences in this sample as well. This chain joins TRBV27 and TRBJ1-5; maybe TRBD1 (5 bases). This CDR3 has 14 amino acids. Germline CDR1 MNHEY, CDR2 SMNVEV (reference sequence). V shed 3 bases and J shed 1 base, with 7 bases lying between them. CDR3 nucleotide sequence: TGTGCCAGCAGTTTGGCAGGGAGCAATCAGCCCCAGCATTTT. It is translated as CASSLAGSNQPQHF.

The rearrangement links TRBV4-2 to TRBJ2-2, with D perhaps matching TRBD1 (6 bases). Germline assignment: CDR1 LGHNA and CDR2 YNFKEQ. Trimming cost V 4 bases and J 4 bases, with 25 bases left between them. There are 19 residues in the CDR3. CDR3 in amino acids: CASSLVGAGAPGGTGELFF. CDR3 nucleotides: TGTGCCAGCAGCCTAGTTGGGGCAGGGGCACCTGGGGGCACCGGGGAGCTGTTTTTT.

With regard to this clone: The germline gene is not matched at one end of the junction; a read error may be the cause. The chain has TRBV6-1 and TRBJ2-7; 8 bases fit TRBD2. This CDR3 is 14 amino acids long. The germline V gene encodes CDR1 MNHNS and CDR2 SASEGT. The CDR3 spells CASRGSGATYEQCF. CDR3 nucleotides: TGTGCCAGCAGGGGTAGCGGGGCTACCTACGAGCAGTGCTTC.

In its sample, this clone was seen a few times. The chain carries TRBV9 and TRBJ2-5; 13 nucleotides line up with TRBD2. V dropped 3 bases and J dropped 5; count of bases not matched to a gene: 4. Per the germline V gene, CDR1 is SGDLS and CDR2 is YYNGEE. The CDR3 is 15 residues long. The CDR3 DNA reads as TGTGCCAGCAGCGGGACTAGCGGGAGAGTTGAGACCCAGTACTTC. Residues: CASSGTSGRVETQYF.

The chain carries TRBV30 and TRBJ2-3, with D maybe TRBD2 (6 bases). This CDR3 region has 13 residues. Germline CDR1 is GTSNPN and CDR2 is SVGIG (reference sequence). The V end lost 3 bases, the J end lost 4 bases, and 11 bases lay between the germline ends. The CDR3: CAWSPGTSDTQYF. As DNA, the CDR3 is TGTGCCTGGAGCCCCGGGACTTCAGATACGCAGTATTTT.

In regard to this clone: Compared with germline, one end of the junction differs, possibly owing to a read error. The chain joins TRBV5-1 to TRBJ1-4, with D unresolved. The CDR3 spans 13 residues. Germline CDR1 is SGHRS and CDR2 is YFSETQ. The CDR3 region is CASGLALAEKLFF. CDR3 coding DNA: TGCGCCAGCGGCTTGGCCTTAGCAGAAAAACTGTTTTTT.

This chain's CDR3 is CASRDTDSYEQYF. DNA of the CDR3: TGCGCCAGCCGGGACACTGACTCCTACGAGCAGTACTTC. This chain links TRBV5-1 with TRBJ2-7; possible D gene TRBD1, 6 bases. The CDR3 loop spans 13 amino acids. The V end lost 7 bases, the J end lost 0 bases, and 11 bases lay between the germline ends. CDR1 and CDR2 from the germline V gene are SGHRS and YFSETQ. The full variable domain, rest sourced from reference TRBV5-1 and TRBJ2-7, is KAGVTQTPRYLIKTRGQQVTLSCSPISGHRSVSWYQQTPGQGLQFLFEYFSETQRNKGNFPGRFSGRQFSNSRSEMNVSTLELGDSALYLCASRDTDSYEQYFGPGTRLTVT.

V gene TRBV30 combines with J gene TRBJ2-7; perhaps TRBD1 as D (6 bases). The V end lost 0 bases, the J end lost 6 bases, and 12 bases lay between the germline ends. The CDR3 loop spans 13 amino acids. Per the germline V gene, CDR1 is GTSNPN and CDR2 is SVGIG (reference sequence). The CDR3 spells CAWSVVGGREQYF. The DNA of the CDR3 is TGTGCCTGGAGTGTTGTAGGGGGTCGCGAGCAGTACTTC.

The chain carries TRBV27 and TRBJ1-2; tentative D call: TRBD1 (5 bases). CDR1 and CDR2 (germline): MNHEY, SMNVEV (reference sequence). The CDR3 sequence is 13 residues long. V shed 6 bases and J shed 6 bases, with 14 bases lying between them. CDR3 protein: CASSPSGPNGYTF. The CDR3 DNA sequence: TGTGCCAGCAGCCCTTCAGGGCCGAATGGCTACACCTTC.